This TCR beta chain was documented in a study of response to subunit inactivated influenza vaccine. Points from the study as a whole: Each seasonal influenza vaccination, the authors suggested, recruits few new T cells.

MiXCR was run by TCRdb on the RT-PCR reads, yielding one entry per CDR3 protein. The sample consists of hundreds of thousands of distinct CDR3 sequences, over 11% of them appearing once. This clonotype was recorded many times. Its antigen is undetermined. Germline assignment: CDR1 MNHEY and CDR2 SMNVEV (reference sequence). The J segment lost 1 base and the V segment lost 3 bases, leaving 14 bases of the junction unmatched. This CDR3 region has 18 residues. Sequencing was performed on PBMCs from blood, taken 14 to 15 days before vaccination. The source is a man between 45 and 60 years old who received an inactivated influenza vaccine. The chain recombines TRBV27 with TRBJ1-1; 7 bases are shared with TRBD1. Here the CDR3 reads CASSFQRGPTIGNTEAFF. In nucleotides, the CDR3 is TGTGCCAGCAGTTTTCAAAGGGGGCCCACTATAGGGAACACTGAAGCTTTCTTT.